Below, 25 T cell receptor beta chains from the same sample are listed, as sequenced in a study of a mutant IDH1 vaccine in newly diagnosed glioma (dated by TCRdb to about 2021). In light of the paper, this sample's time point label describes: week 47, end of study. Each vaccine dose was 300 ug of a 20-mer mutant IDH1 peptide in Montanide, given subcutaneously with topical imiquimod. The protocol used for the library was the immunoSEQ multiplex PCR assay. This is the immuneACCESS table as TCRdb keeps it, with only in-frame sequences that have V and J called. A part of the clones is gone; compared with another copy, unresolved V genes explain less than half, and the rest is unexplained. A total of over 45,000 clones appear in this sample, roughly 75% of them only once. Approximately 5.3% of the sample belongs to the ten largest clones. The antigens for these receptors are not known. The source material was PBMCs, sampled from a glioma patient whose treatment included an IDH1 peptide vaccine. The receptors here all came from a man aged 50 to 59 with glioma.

The CDR3 region has the DNA TGTGCCAGCAGCCAAGATGGGAAAAATGAGCAGTTCTTC. It yields the protein CASSQDGKNEQFF. The chain joins TRBV4-2 to TRBJ2-1; no clear D gene. V was trimmed by 0 bases and J by 7 bases, leaving 7 bases between them. CDR1 is LGHNA and CDR2 is YNFKEQ in the germline V gene. The CDR3 sequence is 13 residues long.

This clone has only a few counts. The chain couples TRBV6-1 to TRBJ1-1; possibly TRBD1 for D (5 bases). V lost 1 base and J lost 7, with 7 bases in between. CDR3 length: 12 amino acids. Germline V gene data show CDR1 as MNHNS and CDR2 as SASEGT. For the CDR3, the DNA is TGTGCCAGCAGTGAAGTGGGGGTTGAAGCTTTCTTT. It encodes CASSEVGVEAFF.

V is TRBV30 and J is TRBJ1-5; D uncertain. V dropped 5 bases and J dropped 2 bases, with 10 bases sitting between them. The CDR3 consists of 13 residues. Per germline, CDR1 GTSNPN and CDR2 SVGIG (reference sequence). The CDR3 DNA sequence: TGTGCCTGGGACGGCGGGCGCAATCAGCCCCAGCATTTT. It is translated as CAWDGGRNQPQHF.

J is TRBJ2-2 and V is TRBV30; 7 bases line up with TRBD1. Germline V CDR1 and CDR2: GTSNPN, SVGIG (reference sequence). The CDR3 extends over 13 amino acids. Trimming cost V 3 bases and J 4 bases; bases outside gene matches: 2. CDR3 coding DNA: TGTGCCTGGAGGACAGGGTCCACCGGGGAGCTGTTTTTT. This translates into CAWRTGSTGELFF.

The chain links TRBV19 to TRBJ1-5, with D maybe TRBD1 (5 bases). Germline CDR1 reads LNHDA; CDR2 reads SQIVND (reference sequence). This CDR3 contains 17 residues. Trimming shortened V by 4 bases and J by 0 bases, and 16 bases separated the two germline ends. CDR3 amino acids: CASSRAGRTYSNQPQHF. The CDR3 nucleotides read TGTGCCAGTAGTAGGGCAGGGAGGACTTATAGCAATCAGCCCCAGCATTTT.

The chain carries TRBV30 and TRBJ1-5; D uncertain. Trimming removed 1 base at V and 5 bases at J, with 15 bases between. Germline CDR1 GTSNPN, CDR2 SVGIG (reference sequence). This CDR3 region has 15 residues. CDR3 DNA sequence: TGTGCCTGGAGTGAGGGAGGGATCGGGTATCAGCCCCAGCATTTT. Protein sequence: CAWSEGGIGYQPQHF.

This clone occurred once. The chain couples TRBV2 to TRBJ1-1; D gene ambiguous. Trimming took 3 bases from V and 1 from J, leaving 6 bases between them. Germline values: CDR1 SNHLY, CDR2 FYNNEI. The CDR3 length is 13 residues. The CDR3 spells CASSEAANTEAFF. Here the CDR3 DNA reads TGTGCCAGCAGTGAGGCCGCGAACACTGAAGCTTTCTTT.

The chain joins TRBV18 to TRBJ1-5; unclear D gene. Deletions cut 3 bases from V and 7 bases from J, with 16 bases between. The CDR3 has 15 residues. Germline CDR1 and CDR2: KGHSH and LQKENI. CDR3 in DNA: TGTGCCAGCTCACCGGGTCAGGCATCGGGGCAGCCCCAGCATTTT. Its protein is CASSPGQASGQPQHF.

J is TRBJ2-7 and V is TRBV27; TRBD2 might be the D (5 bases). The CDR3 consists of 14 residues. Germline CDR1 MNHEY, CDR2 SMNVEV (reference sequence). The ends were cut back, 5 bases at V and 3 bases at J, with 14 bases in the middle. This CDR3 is CASSPTGRGYEQYF. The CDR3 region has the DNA TGTGCCAGCAGTCCAACCGGACGGGGCTACGAGCAGTACTTC.

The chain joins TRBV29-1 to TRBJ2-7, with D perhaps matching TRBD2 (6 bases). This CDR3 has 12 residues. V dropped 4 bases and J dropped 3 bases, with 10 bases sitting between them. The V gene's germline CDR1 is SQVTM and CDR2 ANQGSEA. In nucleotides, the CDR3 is TGCAGCGTTGTGCGGGGAAACTACGAGCAGTACTTC. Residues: CSVVRGNYEQYF.

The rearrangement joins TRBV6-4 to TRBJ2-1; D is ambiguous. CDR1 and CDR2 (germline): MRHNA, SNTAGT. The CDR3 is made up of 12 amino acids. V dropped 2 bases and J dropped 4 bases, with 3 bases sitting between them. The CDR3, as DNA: TGTGCCAGCAGTGACATATACAATGAGCAGTTCTTC. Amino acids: CASSDIYNEQFF.

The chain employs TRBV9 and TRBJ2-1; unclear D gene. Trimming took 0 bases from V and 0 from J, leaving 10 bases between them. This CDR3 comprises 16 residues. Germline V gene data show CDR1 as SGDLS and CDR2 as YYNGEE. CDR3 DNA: TGTGCCAGCAGCGTAGATGCAGGCCACTCCTACAATGAGCAGTTCTTC. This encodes CASSVDAGHSYNEQFF.

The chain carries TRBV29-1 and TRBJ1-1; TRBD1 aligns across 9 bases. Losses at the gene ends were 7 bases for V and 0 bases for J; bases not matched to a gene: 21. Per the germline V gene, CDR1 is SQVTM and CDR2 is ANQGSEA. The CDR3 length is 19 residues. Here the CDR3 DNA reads TGCAGCGCCGAGTCCCTAATACAGGGGGCGTCTTCTATGAACACTGAAGCTTTCTTT. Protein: CSAESLIQGASSMNTEAFF. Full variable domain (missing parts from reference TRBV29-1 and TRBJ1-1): SAVISQKPSRDICQRGTSLTIQCQVDSQVTMMFWYRQQPGQSLTLIATANQGSEATYESGFVIDKFPISRPNLTFSTLTVSNMSPEDSSIYLCSAESLIQGASSMNTEAFFGQGTRLTVV.

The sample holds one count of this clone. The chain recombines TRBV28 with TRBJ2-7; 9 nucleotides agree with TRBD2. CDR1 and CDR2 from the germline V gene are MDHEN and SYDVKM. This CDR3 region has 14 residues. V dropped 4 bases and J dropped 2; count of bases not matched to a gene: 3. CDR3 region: CASSSSGGPYEQYF. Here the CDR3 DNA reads TGTGCCAGCAGTTCGAGCGGGGGGCCCTACGAGCAGTACTTC.

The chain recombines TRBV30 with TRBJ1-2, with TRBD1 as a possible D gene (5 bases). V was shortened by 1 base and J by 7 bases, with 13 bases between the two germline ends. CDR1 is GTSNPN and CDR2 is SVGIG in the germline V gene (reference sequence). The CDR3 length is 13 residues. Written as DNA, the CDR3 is TGTGCCTGGAGTGAGGCATACGGGGGTGGCTACACCTTC. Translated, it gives CAWSEAYGGGYTF.

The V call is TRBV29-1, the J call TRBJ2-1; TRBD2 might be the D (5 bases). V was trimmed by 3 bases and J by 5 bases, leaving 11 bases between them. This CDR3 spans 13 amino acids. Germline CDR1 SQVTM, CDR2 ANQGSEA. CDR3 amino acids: CSVDVWENNEQFF. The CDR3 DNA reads TGCAGCGTTGACGTGTGGGAGAACAATGAGCAGTTCTTC.

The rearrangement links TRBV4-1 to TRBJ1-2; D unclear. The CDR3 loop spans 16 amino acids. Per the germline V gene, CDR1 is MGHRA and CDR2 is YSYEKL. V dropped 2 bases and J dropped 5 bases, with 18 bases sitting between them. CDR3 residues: CASSQLVGGSGYGYTF. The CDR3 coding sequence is TGCGCCAGCAGCCAATTGGTTGGCGGCTCTGGTTATGGCTACACCTTC.

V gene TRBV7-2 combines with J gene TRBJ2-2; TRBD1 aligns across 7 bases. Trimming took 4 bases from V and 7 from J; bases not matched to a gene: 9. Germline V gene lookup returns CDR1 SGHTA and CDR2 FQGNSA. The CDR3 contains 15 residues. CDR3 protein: CASSSPHRGNGELFF. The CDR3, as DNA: TGTGCCAGCAGCTCGCCCCACAGGGGTAACGGGGAGCTGTTTTTT.

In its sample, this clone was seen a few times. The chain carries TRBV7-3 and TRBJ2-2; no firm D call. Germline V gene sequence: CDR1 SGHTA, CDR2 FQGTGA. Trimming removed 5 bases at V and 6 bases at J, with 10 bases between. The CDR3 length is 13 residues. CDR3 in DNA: TGTGCCAGCAGCCCGTTAAGGGCCGGGGAGCTGTTTTTT. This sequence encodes CASSPLRAGELFF. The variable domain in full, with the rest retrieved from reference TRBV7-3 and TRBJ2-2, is GAGVSQTPSNKVTEKGKYVELRCDPISGHTALYWYRQSLGQGPEFLIYFQGTGAADDSGLPNDRFFAVRPEGSVSTLKIQRTERGDSAVYLCASSPLRAGELFFGEGSRLTVL.

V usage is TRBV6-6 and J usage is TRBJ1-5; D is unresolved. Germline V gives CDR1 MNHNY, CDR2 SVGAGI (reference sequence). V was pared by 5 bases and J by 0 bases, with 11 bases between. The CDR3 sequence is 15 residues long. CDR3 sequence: CASSPPGDSNQPQHF. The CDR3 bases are TGTGCCAGCAGTCCCCCCGGGGATAGCAATCAGCCCCAGCATTTT.

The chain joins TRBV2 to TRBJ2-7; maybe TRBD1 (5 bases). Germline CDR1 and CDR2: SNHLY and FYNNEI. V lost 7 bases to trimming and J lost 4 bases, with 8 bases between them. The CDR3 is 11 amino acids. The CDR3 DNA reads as TGTGCCAGCATTAAGGGGTACGAGCAGTACTTC. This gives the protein CASIKGYEQYF.

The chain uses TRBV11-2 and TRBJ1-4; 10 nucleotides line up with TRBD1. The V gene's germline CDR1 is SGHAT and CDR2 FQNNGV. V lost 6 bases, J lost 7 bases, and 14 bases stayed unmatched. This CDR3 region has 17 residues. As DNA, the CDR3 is TGTGCCAGCAGTTCGGGGACAGGGGTTGAGATCGGTGAAAAACTGTTTTTT. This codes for CASSSGTGVEIGEKLFF.

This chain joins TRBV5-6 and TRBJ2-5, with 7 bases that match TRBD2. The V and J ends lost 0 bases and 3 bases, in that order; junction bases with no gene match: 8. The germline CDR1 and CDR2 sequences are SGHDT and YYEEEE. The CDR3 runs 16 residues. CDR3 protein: CASSLGLRGEKETQYF. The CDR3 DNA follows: TGTGCCAGCAGCTTGGGGCTCCGGGGGGAAAAAGAGACCCAGTACTTC. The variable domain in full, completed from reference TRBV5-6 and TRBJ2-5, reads DAGVTQSPTHLIKTRGQQVTLRCSPKSGHDTVSWYQQALGQGPQFIFQYYEEEERQRGNFPDRFSGHQFPNYSSELNVNALLLGDSALYLCASSLGLRGEKETQYFGPGTRLLVL.

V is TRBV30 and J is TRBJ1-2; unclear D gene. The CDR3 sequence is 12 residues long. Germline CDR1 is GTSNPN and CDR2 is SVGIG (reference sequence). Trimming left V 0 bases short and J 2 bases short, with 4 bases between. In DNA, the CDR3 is TGTGCCTGGAGTGTCCGGAACTATGGCTACACCTTC. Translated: CAWSVRNYGYTF.

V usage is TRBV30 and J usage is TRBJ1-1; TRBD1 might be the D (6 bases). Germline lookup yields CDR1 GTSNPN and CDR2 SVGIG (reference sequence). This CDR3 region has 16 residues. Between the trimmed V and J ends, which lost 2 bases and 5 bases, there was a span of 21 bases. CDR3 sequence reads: CAWSHFQGGPRTEAFF. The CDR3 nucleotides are TGTGCCTGGAGTCACTTCCAAGGGGGGCCTAGGACTGAAGCTTTCTTT.